This entry describes one T cell receptor (beta chain). Its antigen is currently unknown. This record comes from a study of shared clonotypes between healthy human individuals. Regarding the study as a whole: In general, naive subsets displayed greater estimated richness than memory subsets did.

Produced via immunoSEQ multiplex PCR; TCRdb's table is partial and in-frame only. The sample includes about 1 million clones, approximately 68% of them seen just once. Germline CDR1 MNHEY, CDR2 SVGAGI. The V gene lost 6 bases and the J gene lost 3 bases, with 16 bases spanning the gap. The length of the CDR3 is 15 residues. This TCR was recovered from a young man in good health. The chain carries TRBV6-5 and TRBJ2-3; D may be TRBD2 (5 bases). The sample taken for sequencing was memory CD4+ T cells sorted from blood. Subset indicated: CD45RA-negative fraction. For the CDR3, the DNA is TGTGCCAGCAGGACCCCCAGCCGGGGTACAGATACGCAGTATTTT. The encoded protein is CASRTPSRGTDTQYF.